The 28 T cell receptor beta chains listed next were all sequenced from one sample in a study of T cells in Graves' hyperthyroidism and ophthalmopathy. Amplified TCR beta CDR3 regions came from RNA transcripts. First-round RT-PCR of the TCR CDR3 relied on the HTBI primer set. TCRdb reanalysed the multiplex PCR reads using MiXCR and keeps one entry per CDR3 protein. The sample consists of about 530,000 distinct CDR3 sequences, over 15% of them appearing once. Sequencing was done on a sample of blood. These receptor sequences come from a woman aged 18-29 years with Graves' ophthalmopathy.

This clonotype has at least ten counts. This chain connects TRBV3-1 to TRBJ1-6; the D is unclear. The CDR3 consists of 13 residues. Germline loops: CDR1 LGHDT, CDR2 YNNKEL (reference sequence). Trimming removed 0 bases from V and 10 bases from J, with 7 bases in between. CDR3 sequence reads: CASSQDIQSPLHF. CDR3 DNA: TGTGCCAGCAGCCAAGATATACAATCACCCCTCCACTTT.

This clonotype was observed at least ten times. The chain joins TRBV5-1 to TRBJ1-3; D might be TRBD1 (5 bases). V was cut by 4 bases and J by 1 base, with 9 bases left in between. The CDR3 consists of 14 residues. Germline CDR1 and CDR2: SGHRS and YFSETQ. In nucleotides, the CDR3 is TGCGCCAGCAGCCCGGACACGTCTGGAAACACCATATATTTT. This encodes CASSPDTSGNTIYF.

Only a few counts were recorded for this clonotype. This sequence joins TRBV30 and TRBJ2-7; 7 nucleotides agree with TRBD1. The CDR3 is 13 residues long. With V trimmed by 1 base and J by 2 bases, 2 bases remained unmatched. Germline CDR1 is GTSNPN and CDR2 is SVGIG (reference sequence). CDR3 in amino acids: CAWSAGQPYEQYF. DNA of the CDR3: TGTGCCTGGAGTGCGGGACAGCCCTACGAGCAGTACTTC.

The J gene is TRBJ2-3, the V gene TRBV27; unclear D gene. Per the germline V gene, CDR1 is MNHEY and CDR2 is SMNVEV (reference sequence). Trimming took off 3 bases at V and 0 bases at J, with 13 bases between the two ends. The CDR3 has 16 residues. The CDR3 region is CASSLFGGASTDTQYF. The CDR3 region has the DNA TGTGCCAGCAGTTTGTTTGGCGGAGCTAGCACAGATACGCAGTATTTT.

This clonotype was picked up a small number of times. This chain links TRBV6-2 or TRBV6-3 with TRBJ2-6, with D possibly matching TRBD2 (5 bases). The germline V and J ends were trimmed by 5 bases and 2 bases, with 16 bases remaining between them. Germline CDR1 MNHEY, CDR2 SVGEGT. This CDR3 comprises 17 residues. CDR3 protein: CASSDTQRFAGANVLTF. As DNA, the CDR3 is TGTGCCAGCAGTGACACTCAGCGGTTTGCTGGGGCCAACGTCCTGACTTTC.

Ten or more counts support this clonotype. This chain joins TRBV28 and TRBJ1-5; no clear D. Germline V gene lookup returns CDR1 MDHEN and CDR2 SYDVKM. The germline V and J ends were trimmed by 7 bases and 7 bases, with 14 bases remaining between them. CDR3 length: 13 amino acids. The CDR3 sequence is CASNGVTGQPQHF. The CDR3 coding sequence is TGTGCCAGCAATGGGGTAACGGGACAGCCCCAGCATTTT.

This clonotype was detected ten times or more. This chain connects TRBV30 to TRBJ1-1; tentatively, D is TRBD1 (5 bases). CDR1 and CDR2 from the germline V gene are GTSNPN and SVGIG (reference sequence). With 5 bases removed from V and 5 bases from J, the gap between germline ends came to 18 bases. CDR3 length equals 14 residues. CDR3 region: CAWSMGVGGTEAFF. The CDR3 bases are TGTGCCTGGTCCATGGGAGTCGGGGGAACTGAAGCTTTCTTT.

Ten or more counts support this clonotype. The J gene is TRBJ1-1, the V gene TRBV6-1; no definite D call. The ends were cut back, 5 bases at V and 1 base at J, with 14 bases in the middle. Germline V lookup: CDR1 MNHNS, CDR2 SASEGT. The CDR3 totals 15 residues. This CDR3 reads CASSPEPSPNTEAFF. DNA of the CDR3: TGTGCCAGCAGTCCGGAACCATCCCCGAACACTGAAGCTTTCTTT.

This clonotype was seen repeatedly, ten times or more. The CDR3 DNA follows: TGTGCCAGCAGCTCGGGACTAGCGAGCGAGCAGTACTTC. Residues: CASSSGLASEQYF. The chain carries TRBV12-3 or TRBV12-4 and TRBJ2-7; TRBD2 matches 10 bases. The trim removed 6 bases at V and 6 bases at J, leaving 5 bases unmatched. CDR3 length equals 13 residues.

This clonotype was counted ten times or more. This chain links TRBV18 with TRBJ2-5; D possibly corresponds to TRBD2 (6 bases). This CDR3 has 15 residues. Germline loops: CDR1 KGHSH, CDR2 LQKENI. Trimming took off 3 bases at V and 1 base at J, with 12 bases between the two ends. CDR3 sequence: CASSPWRDSQETQYF. CDR3 bases: TGTGCCAGCTCACCGTGGCGGGACTCCCAAGAGACCCAGTACTTC. Looking up the rest from reference TRBV18 and TRBJ2-5 gives the full variable domain: NAGVMQNPRHLVRRRGQEARLRCSPMKGHSHVYWYRQLPEEGLKFMVYLQKENIIDESGMPKERFSAEFPKEGPSILRIQQVVRGDSAAYFCASSPWRDSQETQYFGPGTRLLVL.

The chain employs TRBV28 and TRBJ1-1; tentative D call: TRBD1 (6 bases). Per the germline V gene, CDR1 is MDHEN and CDR2 is SYDVKM. V lost 2 bases and J 3 bases, leaving 16 bases between the germline ends. The CDR3 consists of 16 residues. The CDR3 bases are TGTGCCAGCAGTTTACCCGGGGGGGGGGCGTACACTGAAGCTTTCTTT. It is translated as CASSLPGGGAYTEAFF.

This clonotype has just a few counts. The chain recombines TRBV9 with TRBJ1-1, with D unresolved. The ends were cut back, 4 bases at V and 6 bases at J, with 19 bases in the middle. The CDR3 consists of 15 residues. Germline lookup yields CDR1 SGDLS and CDR2 YYNGEE. The DNA for the CDR3 is TGTGCCAGCAGCTCCCAAACGGGAGATCTCGCTGAAGCTTTCTTT. It codes for CASSSQTGDLAEAFF.

There are many counts of this clonotype. The chain is built from TRBV30 and TRBJ1-1; 8 bases line up with TRBD1. V shed 3 bases, J shed 6 bases, and the junction held 12 bases outside the gene matches. Per the germline V gene, CDR1 is GTSNPN and CDR2 is SVGIG (reference sequence). The CDR3 runs 15 residues. The DNA of the CDR3 is TGTGCCTGGAGCGACAATACAGGGGGATGGGCTGAAGCTTTCTTT. Protein sequence: CAWSDNTGGWAEAFF.

The CDR3 protein is CASSQDGVAGRVFF. The CDR3 nucleotides are TGTGCCAGCAGCCAAGATGGGGTAGCGGGTCGGGTGTTCTTC. The chain links TRBV3-1 to TRBJ2-1, with 7 bases fitting TRBD2. Per the germline V gene, CDR1 is LGHDT and CDR2 is YNNKEL (reference sequence). The CDR3 totals 14 residues. V trimming: 0 bases; J trimming: 15 bases; junction bases outside the gene matches: 11.

This clonotype was detected a few times. The V gene is TRBV30, the J gene TRBJ2-1; 7 nucleotides align to TRBD2. This CDR3 has 14 amino acids. Germline V lookup: CDR1 GTSNPN, CDR2 SVGIG (reference sequence). Trimming took 4 bases from V and 3 from J; bases not matched to a gene: 6. CDR3 nucleotide sequence: TGTGCCTGGAATAGCGGGTGGAGCTACAATGAGCAGTTCTTC. This codes for CAWNSGWSYNEQFF.

This clonotype was recorded at least ten times. The chain employs TRBV9 and TRBJ2-1; 13 positions agree with TRBD2. Losses at the gene ends were 0 bases for V and 9 bases for J; bases not matched to a gene: 12. Germline V lookup: CDR1 SGDLS, CDR2 YYNGEE. The CDR3 loop spans 18 amino acids. As DNA, the CDR3 is TGTGCCAGCAGCGTAGGACTAGCGGGGGGCCAGAGAGGGGGTGAGCAGTTCTTC. Residues: CASSVGLAGGQRGGEQFF.

As regards this clonotype: One junction end does not reproduce the germline sequence, and a read error may be involved. The chain uses TRBV7-9 and TRBJ2-7; no clear D gene. CDR1 is SEHNR, CDR2 FQNEAQ, per germline (reference sequence). This CDR3 region has 13 residues. CDR3 bases: TGTGCCAGCACCTTAGGCATTTCCTACGAGCAGTACTTC. Translated: CASTLGISYEQYF.

This clonotype was detected ten times or more. The rearrangement joins TRBV27 to TRBJ1-5, with 9 bases matching TRBD1. Trimming cost V 6 bases and J 2 bases; bases outside gene matches: 5. CDR3 length equals 15 residues. Germline CDR1 and CDR2: MNHEY and SMNVEV (reference sequence). The CDR3 protein is CASSRQGVGNQPQHF. CDR3 bases: TGTGCCAGCAGCCGACAGGGGGTGGGCAATCAGCCCCAGCATTTT.

At least ten counts were recorded for this clonotype. The rearrangement links TRBV10-3 to TRBJ2-7; TRBD2 aligns across 7 bases. Germline V gene lookup returns CDR1 ENHRY and CDR2 SYGVKD. The CDR3 runs 14 residues. The V gene end was trimmed by 8 bases and the J gene end by 2 bases; junction bases not matched to a gene: 9. The CDR3 here is CAIGATGGAYEQYF. For the CDR3, the DNA is TGTGCCATCGGGGCGACGGGGGGTGCCTACGAGCAGTACTTC.

This clonotype was seen many times. The V call is TRBV5-5, the J call TRBJ1-1; D remains unclear. The germline CDR1 and CDR2 sequences are SGHKS and YYEKEE (reference sequence). V dropped 3 bases and J dropped 2 bases, with 14 bases sitting between them. The CDR3 covers 15 residues. In DNA form, the CDR3 reads TGTGCCAGCAGCTCGGACGCAAGGGCAAACACTGAAGCTTTCTTT. This gives the protein CASSSDARANTEAFF.

This chain uses TRBV28 with TRBJ1-5; tentative D call: TRBD1 (6 bases). From germline, CDR1 is MDHEN and CDR2 SYDVKM. Trimming stripped 5 bases from V and 9 bases from J, with 17 bases between. This CDR3 contains 14 residues. The CDR3, as DNA: TGTGCCAGCAGTCCCGACAGGCTCTCTGGGCCCCAGCATTTT. As protein: CASSPDRLSGPQHF. Full variable domain (missing parts from reference TRBV28 and TRBJ1-5): DVKVTQSSRYLVKRTGEKVFLECVQDMDHENMFWYRQDPGLGLRLIYFSYDVKMKEKGDIPEGYSVSREKKERFSLILESASTNQTSMYLCASSPDRLSGPQHFGDGTRLSIL.

The chain links TRBV11-2 to TRBJ2-2, with 8 bases lining up with TRBD1. Trimming removed 8 bases from V and 7 bases from J; junction bases left unmatched: 12. Germline values: CDR1 SGHAT, CDR2 FQNNGV. CDR3 length: 15 amino acids. CDR3 amino acids: CASLNLETGDGELFF. The CDR3 nucleotides read TGTGCCAGCCTGAACCTCGAGACAGGGGACGGGGAGCTGTTTTTT.

The chain employs TRBV9 and TRBJ2-7; TRBD2 matches 12 bases. Germline trimming cut 0 bases from V and 5 bases from J; bases unmatched to any gene: 15. From germline, CDR1 is SGDLS and CDR2 YYNGEE. The CDR3 consists of 19 residues. The CDR3 sequence: CASSVGRLETSGRTHEQYF. In DNA form, the CDR3 reads TGTGCCAGCAGCGTAGGGAGATTGGAAACTAGCGGGAGGACTCACGAGCAGTACTTC.

This clonotype was observed many times. CDR3 residues: CASSLSGTVSYEQYF. In nucleotides, the CDR3 is TGTGCCAGCAGTTTATCCGGGACGGTCTCCTACGAGCAGTACTTC. The V call is TRBV27, the J call TRBJ2-7, with D tentatively TRBD1 or TRBD2 (5 bases each). Germline assignment: CDR1 MNHEY and CDR2 SMNVEV (reference sequence). There are 15 residues in the CDR3. The V and J ends lost 0 bases and 0 bases respectively, with 9 bases between them.

The chain employs TRBV2 and TRBJ1-4; no clear D. Per germline, CDR1 SNHLY and CDR2 FYNNEI. The ends were cut back, 8 bases at V and 1 base at J, with 11 bases in the middle. This CDR3 spans 14 amino acids. The CDR3 loop is CASRRGETNEKLFF. CDR3 nucleotide sequence: TGTGCCAGCCGTCGGGGAGAAACTAATGAAAAACTGTTTTTT.

DNA of the CDR3: TGCAGTGCTAATCCCTCGACAGATAACACAGATACGCAGTATTTT. Its translation is CSANPSTDNTDTQYF. This chain connects TRBV20-1 to TRBJ2-3, with D perhaps matching TRBD1 (5 bases). V lost 4 bases and J lost 2, with 16 bases in between. Germline V gene lookup returns CDR1 DFQATT and CDR2 SNEGSKA (reference sequence). The CDR3 consists of 15 residues.

Ten or more counts support this clonotype. DNA of the CDR3: TGTGCCAGCAGTGGGGTTATCCATAGCAATCAGCCCCAGCATTTT. This encodes CASSGVIHSNQPQHF. V usage is TRBV6-1 and J usage is TRBJ1-5; D not certain. This CDR3 contains 15 residues. The germline V gene has CDR1 MNHNS and CDR2 SASEGT. Trimming pared 4 bases from V and 0 bases from J, leaving 10 bases between.

This clonotype was counted at least ten times. The chain joins TRBV5-5 to TRBJ2-7; no clear D gene. The CDR3 length is 13 residues. From germline, CDR1 is SGHKS and CDR2 YYEKEE (reference sequence). V was cut by 1 base and J by 3 bases, with 8 bases left in between. The CDR3 DNA reads as TGTGCCAGCAGCTTGTCTTGGGACTACGAGCAGTACTTC. This encodes CASSLSWDYEQYF.